This T cell receptor beta chain stems from a study of brain T cells in children with intractable seizures. This clone was seen a handful of times. This table comes from immunoSEQ multiplex PCR, and its TCRdb copy is limited to in-frame clones, with some not included. The sample lists 70,000 to 85,000 clones; about 90% were seen once. The germline V gene has CDR1 SGHVS and CDR2 FNYEAQ. V trimming: 5 bases; J trimming: 6 bases; junction bases outside the gene matches: 3. The length of the CDR3 is 13 residues. The sample here was peripheral blood, taken at surgery. This sequence originates from a girl aged 2-10 years with Rasmussen encephalitis and intractable seizures. The chain employs TRBV7-6 and TRBJ1-2, with 10 bases lining up with TRBD1. In nucleotides, the CDR3 is TGTGCCAGCAGCCTGGACAGGGGGGATGGCTACACCTTC. Protein sequence: CASSLDRGDGYTF.